The 27 T cell receptor beta chains presented below share a single source sample, sequenced in a study of blood T cells in healthy people across ages. PCR was performed a second time for about 6 to 12 cycles using a sample-barcoded 5' primer and a J-beta primer mix. One entry per CDR3 protein, called by TCRdb with MiXCR from the 5' RACE reads. The sample lists 1 million or so distinct CDR3 sequences; 20% to 25% were seen once. The same sample was also studied in work on T cells of mothers and their children.

Sequencing input: blood. These receptor sequences come from a girl aged 2 to 10 in good health.

This clonotype was detected only a few times. This chain connects TRBV7-2 to TRBJ1-3; TRBD1 is a possible D gene (5 bases). There are 14 residues in the CDR3. V dropped 3 bases and J dropped 5 bases, with 11 bases sitting between them. Germline CDR1 reads SGHTA; CDR2 reads FQGNSA. The CDR3 coding sequence is TGTGCCAGCAGCTTGTTGACAGTTAGAAACACCATATATTTT. This sequence encodes CASSLLTVRNTIYF.

The J gene is TRBJ1-2, the V gene TRBV4-2, with a possible D match to TRBD1 (5 bases). CDR1 and CDR2 (germline): LGHNA, YNFKEQ. CDR3 size: 15 residues. V was pared by 0 bases and J by 8 bases, with 16 bases between. CDR3 DNA: TGTGCCAGCAGCCAAGAGACGGGGCGCTCCGACGGCTACACCTTC. Amino acids: CASSQETGRSDGYTF.

V usage is TRBV10-3 and J usage is TRBJ1-1; D perhaps matches TRBD1 (5 bases). The CDR3 consists of 15 residues. Germline lookup yields CDR1 ENHRY and CDR2 SYGVKD. The V end was cut by 0 bases, the J end by 4 bases, with 12 bases between. The CDR3 loop is CAISESDGGITEAFF. The CDR3 DNA reads as TGTGCCATCAGTGAGTCCGATGGGGGGATCACTGAAGCTTTCTTT.

This chain joins TRBV9 and TRBJ2-7; TRBD2 might be the D (5 bases). The DNA end lines up better with TRBJ2-5; the J call may be wrong. Germline values: CDR1 SGDLS, CDR2 YYNGEE. The CDR3 totals 14 residues. The CDR3 DNA is TGTGCCAGCAGCACAGAGACTGGGGAGGAGACCCAGTACTTC. This codes for CASSTETGEETQYF.

This rearrangement joins TRBV20-1 to TRBJ1-5, with a tentative D call TRBD1 (5 bases). V was pared by 0 bases and J by 10 bases, with 13 bases between. The CDR3 spans 13 residues. Germline CDR1 DFQATT, CDR2 SNEGSKA (reference sequence). CDR3 bases: TGCAGTGCTAGAGATAGGGACGCAGGTCCCCAGCATTTT. Its translation: CSARDRDAGPQHF.

The chain uses TRBV28 and TRBJ2-4; the D gene could be TRBD1 or TRBD2 (6 bases each). This CDR3 region has 16 residues. The germline V gene encodes CDR1 MDHEN and CDR2 SYDVKM. Trimming cost V 4 bases and J 6 bases, with 19 bases left between them. CDR3 sequence (DNA): TGTGCCAGCAGTTCACGAGGGGGGCGTCGCTTAAACATTCAGTACTTC. The encoded protein is CASSSRGGRRLNIQYF.

The genes are TRBV12-3 or TRBV12-4 and TRBJ2-5; D unresolved. The J call is uncertain, as TRBJ2-7 better fits the DNA end. This CDR3 region has 16 residues. The CDR3 nucleotides read TGTGCCAGCAGTTTGGGTCGCCGGTATAGCTCCTACGAGCAGTACTTC. This codes for CASSLGRRYSSYEQYF.

This clonotype has only a few counts. The chain combines TRBV7-2 with TRBJ2-3; D is undetermined. The CDR3 totals 14 residues. Germline CDR1 SGHTA, CDR2 FQGNSA. V dropped 8 bases and J dropped 4 bases, with 16 bases sitting between them. The DNA of the CDR3 is TGTGCCAGCTGCCCCGCTAGTCCCTCAGATACGCAGTATTTT. It encodes CASCPASPSDTQYF. Looking up the rest from reference TRBV7-2 and TRBJ2-3 gives the full variable domain: GAGVSQSPSNKVTEKGKDVELRCDPISGHTALYWYRQSLGQGLEFLIYFQGNSAPDKSGLPSDRFSAERTGGSVSTLTIQRTQQEDSAVYLCASCPASPSDTQYFGPGTRLTVL.

The chain joins TRBV28 to TRBJ2-5; D is possibly TRBD2 (7 bases). In germline, CDR1 is MDHEN, CDR2 SYDVKM. There are 17 residues in the CDR3. V was trimmed by 3 bases and J by 2 bases, leaving 19 bases between them. CDR3 in DNA: TGTGCCAGCAGTTTTCGGGGGCTAGCGGAACTACAAGAGACCCAGTACTTC. Translated: CASSFRGLAELQETQYF.

J is TRBJ2-1 and V is TRBV20-1, with D hard to call. The CDR3 sequence is 15 residues long. Germline CDR1 DFQATT, CDR2 SNEGSKA (reference sequence). Between the trimmed V and J ends, which lost 3 bases and 1 base, there was a span of 13 bases. This CDR3 reads CSARLPPPSYNEQFF. CDR3 DNA sequence: TGCAGTGCTAGGCTCCCCCCTCCTTCCTACAATGAGCAGTTCTTC.

CDR3: CASSLIIAGGVSEQYF. For the CDR3, the DNA is TGCGCCAGCAGCTTGATAATCGCGGGGGGAGTGAGCGAGCAGTACTTC. The chain combines TRBV5-1 with TRBJ2-7; 8 bases align to TRBD2. Germline loops: CDR1 SGHRS, CDR2 YFSETQ. This CDR3 contains 16 residues. V trimming: 1 base; J trimming: 6 bases; junction bases outside the gene matches: 12.

V usage is TRBV7-2 and J usage is TRBJ2-5; the D is unclear. The DNA end is a closer match to TRBJ2-1, so the J assignment may be wrong. The CDR3 sequence is 17 residues long. CDR1 and CDR2 from the germline V gene are SGHTA and FQGNSA. The CDR3 is CASSLSSGSPRRNEQFF. The CDR3 region has the DNA TGTGCCAGCAGCTTATCCTCAGGAAGCCCCCGACGAAATGAGCAGTTCTTC.

This clonotype was picked up a small number of times. The chain couples TRBV7-9 to TRBJ2-1; the D gene is possibly TRBD1 (5 bases). The CDR3 length is 13 residues. In germline, CDR1 is SEHNR, CDR2 FQNEAQ (reference sequence). Here the CDR3 reads CVLTATLNNEQFF. The CDR3 DNA is TGTGTCCTGACAGCCACTCTAAACAATGAGCAGTTCTTC. Full variable domain (remainder filled in from reference TRBV7-9 and TRBJ2-1): DTGVSQNPRHKITKRGQNVTFRCDPISEHNRLYWYRQTLGQGPEFLTYFQNEAQLEKSRLLSDRFSAERPKGSFSTLEIQRTEQGDSAMYLCVLTATLNNEQFFGPGTRLTVL.

The V call is TRBV7-9, the J call TRBJ2-3; no firm D call. The CDR3 has 15 residues. Per the germline V gene, CDR1 is SEHNR and CDR2 is FQNEAQ (reference sequence). V was cut by 5 bases and J by 5 bases, with 17 bases left in between. CDR3 residues: CASSPELTGQDTQYF. The CDR3 region has the DNA TGTGCCAGCAGCCCGGAACTGACCGGGCAAGATACGCAGTATTTT.

This clonotype was observed a handful of times. The chain joins TRBV20-1 to TRBJ2-5; 14 bases fit TRBD2. CDR3 length: 18 residues. V gave up 3 bases and J gave up 0 bases; unmatched junction bases: 9. CDR1 and CDR2 (germline): DFQATT, SNEGSKA (reference sequence). The CDR3 spells CSASPGLAGGLYQETQYF. The CDR3 region has the DNA TGCAGTGCTAGTCCAGGACTAGCGGGGGGCCTCTACCAAGAGACCCAGTACTTC.

This clonotype was detected only a few times. V gene TRBV7-2 combines with J gene TRBJ2-1, with a possible D match to TRBD2 (7 bases). Per the germline V gene, CDR1 is SGHTA and CDR2 is FQGNSA. The CDR3 is 16 amino acids. Trimming removed 1 base at V and 4 bases at J, with 14 bases between. The CDR3 DNA reads as TGTGCCAGCAGCTTAGGGTCCGCGGGGGCGTACAATGAGCAGTTCTTC. Its protein is CASSLGSAGAYNEQFF. The complete variable domain, with remaining parts taken from reference TRBV7-2 and TRBJ2-1, reads GAGVSQSPSNKVTEKGKDVELRCDPISGHTALYWYRQSLGQGLEFLIYFQGNSAPDKSGLPSDRFSAERTGGSVSTLTIQRTQQEDSAVYLCASSLGSAGAYNEQFFGPGTRLTVL.

This clonotype was found a few times. The rearrangement uses TRBV4-3 and TRBJ2-4, with D tentatively TRBD2 (5 bases). The CDR3 loop spans 13 amino acids. V lost 2 bases, J lost 8 bases, and 10 bases lay in between. Germline values: CDR1 LGHNA, CDR2 YSLEER. The CDR3 coding sequence is TGCGCCAGCAGCCAATCACGGGGTGACATTCAGTACTTC. This encodes CASSQSRGDIQYF.

The chain has TRBV4-3 and TRBJ2-1; D is perhaps TRBD2 (5 bases). The CDR3 is 14 amino acids. The V gene's germline CDR1 is LGHNA and CDR2 YSLEER. V gave up 3 bases and J gave up 5 bases, with 11 bases separating them. The CDR3 spells CASSQALGDNEQFF. DNA of the CDR3: TGCGCCAGCAGCCAGGCCCTGGGAGACAATGAGCAGTTCTTC.

This clonotype has a single count. V usage is TRBV6-6 and J usage is TRBJ2-3; 8 bases are a match to TRBD2. Unmatched junction bases numbered 11, after V lost 6 bases and J lost 6 bases. The CDR3 loop spans 15 amino acids. Germline V gene lookup returns CDR1 MNHNY and CDR2 SVGAGI (reference sequence). The DNA for the CDR3 is TGTGCCAGCAGCCTAGTCTTCGGGAGGGCCGATACGCAGTATTTT. Protein product: CASSLVFGRADTQYF.

This clonotype was picked up a small number of times. The germline gene is not matched at one end of the junction; a read error may be the cause. This chain links TRBV20-1 with TRBJ2-1; 10 positions match TRBD2. The CDR3 spans 13 residues. The germline CDR1 and CDR2 sequences are DFQATT and SNEGSKA (reference sequence). CDR3 DNA: TGCAGCGCTAGTGGGCTAGCGGGAGATGAGCAGTTCTTC. Its protein is CSASGLAGDEQFF.

V gene TRBV7-8 combines with J gene TRBJ2-3, with 7 nucleotides matching TRBD1. The CDR3 runs 15 residues. J lost 0 bases, V lost 2 bases, and 2 bases had no gene match. Per the germline V gene, CDR1 is SGHVS and CDR2 is FQNEAQ. CDR3 region: CASSLKGASTDTQYF. The DNA for the CDR3 is TGTGCCAGCAGCTTAAAGGGGGCTAGCACAGATACGCAGTATTTT.

This clonotype was counted a few times. The chain recombines TRBV5-1 with TRBJ2-1; TRBD2 aligns across 9 bases. Unmatched junction bases numbered 6, after V lost 4 bases and J lost 7 bases. This CDR3 spans 14 amino acids. The germline gives CDR1 SGHRS, CDR2 YFSETQ. This CDR3 reads CASSAVTSGNEQFF. The CDR3 DNA reads as TGCGCCAGCAGCGCCGTGACTAGCGGAAATGAGCAGTTCTTC.

The V call is TRBV6-2 or TRBV6-3, the J call TRBJ2-3; D gene ambiguous. Germline CDR1 and CDR2: MNHEY and SVGEGT. The CDR3 covers 15 residues. V was pared by 8 bases and J by 3 bases, with 18 bases between. The CDR3 spells CASPPRWGGTDTQYF. The CDR3 nucleotides are TGTGCCAGCCCCCCCCGGTGGGGTGGGACAGATACGCAGTATTTT.

This sequence joins TRBV7-9 and TRBJ2-7; a weak D match, TRBD1 (6 bases). The ends were cut back, 0 bases at V and 6 bases at J, with 18 bases in the middle. CDR1 and CDR2 (germline): SEHNR, FQNEAQ (reference sequence). This CDR3 comprises 16 residues. The CDR3 DNA reads TGTGCCAGCAGCTTAGCGCGGGCAGGGGAATCCATCGAGCAGTACTTC. Translating gives CASSLARAGESIEQYF.

This rearrangement joins TRBV29-1 to TRBJ1-2, with 7 bases that match TRBD1. The CDR3 has 14 amino acids. J lost 2 bases, V lost 1 base, and 4 bases had no gene match. Germline lookup yields CDR1 SQVTM and CDR2 ANQGSEA. CDR3 amino acids: CSVEGGQDNYGYTF. In DNA form, the CDR3 reads TGCAGCGTTGAAGGAGGACAGGACAACTATGGCTACACCTTC. Full variable domain (missing parts from reference TRBV29-1 and TRBJ1-2): SAVISQKPSRDICQRGTSLTIQCQVDSQVTMMFWYRQQPGQSLTLIATANQGSEATYESGFVIDKFPISRPNLTFSTLTVSNMSPEDSSIYLCSVEGGQDNYGYTFGSGTRLTVV.

The rearrangement uses TRBV20-1 and TRBJ2-3, with D perhaps matching TRBD2 (5 bases). Germline assignment: CDR1 DFQATT and CDR2 SNEGSKA (reference sequence). The germline V and J ends were trimmed by 3 bases and 6 bases, with 16 bases remaining between them. This CDR3 contains 14 residues. The CDR3 is CSASGSGPLDTQYF. The CDR3 nucleotides are TGCAGTGCTAGCGGAAGCGGCCCGCTGGATACGCAGTATTTT.

This chain connects TRBV4-3 to TRBJ1-5, with D possibly TRBD1 on 6 matching bases. The CDR3 covers 13 residues. V lost 1 base and J 8 bases, leaving 9 bases between the germline ends. The germline V gene encodes CDR1 LGHNA and CDR2 YSLEER. The CDR3 spells CASSQVRGEPQHF. The CDR3 nucleotides read TGCGCCAGCAGCCAAGTTAGGGGGGAGCCCCAGCATTTT.